Shown below are 8 T cell receptor beta chains from a single sample sequenced in a study of blood T cells in healthy people across ages. A second PCR of about 7 to 12 cycles used a sample-barcoded 5' primer and a J-beta primer mix. One entry per CDR3 protein results from TCRdb running MiXCR on the 5' RACE reads. This sample yields some 1.5 million distinct CDR3 sequences, of which under 30% are seen a single time; about 8% belongs to the top ten. Material: blood. These receptors originate from a woman aged 25 to 39 in good health.

This clonotype was detected a few times. The germline gene is not matched at one end of the junction; a read error may be the cause. The chain employs TRBV20-1 and TRBJ2-5; D possibly corresponds to TRBD2 (6 bases). This CDR3 has 12 amino acids. CDR1 is DFQATT, CDR2 SNEGSKA, per germline (reference sequence). The CDR3, as DNA: TGCAGTGCTAAAGGGTCGGGAGAGGCCCAGTACTTC. Translation: CSAKGSGEAQYF.

CDR3 protein: CSARPPGTSGFLSSYNEQFF. The CDR3 coding sequence is TGCAGTGCTAGACCACCCGGGACTAGCGGATTCTTAAGCTCCTACAATGAGCAGTTCTTC. V is TRBV20-1 and J is TRBJ2-1; TRBD2 agrees at 11 bases. This CDR3 region has 20 residues. CDR1 is DFQATT, CDR2 SNEGSKA, per germline (reference sequence). Unmatched junction bases numbered 15, after V lost 2 bases and J lost 0 bases.

The V gene is TRBV12-3 or TRBV12-4, the J gene TRBJ2-3, with D unclear. The CDR3 totals 15 residues. The ends were cut back, 10 bases at V and 6 bases at J, with 23 bases in the middle. CDR3: CATRKAAVRPDTQYF. DNA of the CDR3: TGTGCCACCAGAAAGGCGGCCGTTAGACCCGATACGCAGTATTTT.

This chain links TRBV5-1 with TRBJ2-1; D uncertain. The CDR3 totals 15 residues. The germline V and J ends were trimmed by 1 base and 5 bases, with 13 bases remaining between them. Germline V gene data show CDR1 as SGHRS and CDR2 as YFSETQ. The CDR3, as DNA: TGCGCCAGCAGCTTGTTGTGGGGTCCAGACAATGAGCAGTTCTTC. Encoded protein: CASSLLWGPDNEQFF.

This clonotype appeared a few times. The rearrangement links TRBV9 to TRBJ2-1, with 7 bases that match TRBD1. Germline lookup yields CDR1 SGDLS and CDR2 YYNGEE. The V gene end was trimmed by 0 bases and the J gene end by 8 bases; junction bases not matched to a gene: 8. The CDR3 is 15 amino acids. Written as DNA, the CDR3 is TGTGCCAGCAGCGTAGGACAGGGTAAGGGCTATGAGCAGTTCTTC. It codes for CASSVGQGKGYEQFF.

As to this clonotype: A read error is possible here, since a much larger clone lies one base away. This chain uses TRBV4-3 with TRBJ2-1; D remains unclear. This CDR3 region has 16 residues. Between the trimmed V and J ends, which lost 2 bases and 8 bases, there was a span of 19 bases. Germline V gene lookup returns CDR1 LGHNA and CDR2 YSLEER. CDR3 in amino acids: CASSQNGDRGLDEQFF. CDR3 coding DNA: TGCGCCAGCAGCCAAAACGGAGACCGTGGGTTGGATGAGCAGTTCTTC.

The sample holds a few counts of this clonotype. The chain employs TRBV7-2 and TRBJ1-2, with 9 bases aligning to TRBD1. With 10 bases clipped from V and 3 bases from J, the junction kept 15 bases outside the gene matches. This CDR3 has 16 residues. The germline CDR1 and CDR2 sequences are SGHTA and FQGNSA. CDR3 protein: CATRRTGQGIYYGYTF. The CDR3 DNA sequence: TGTGCCACCCGAAGGACGGGACAGGGTATATACTATGGCTACACCTTC.

A few counts support this clonotype. The chain joins TRBV6-5 to TRBJ2-3; the match to TRBD2 covers 8 bases. Unmatched junction bases numbered 6, after V lost 10 bases and J lost 0 bases. The CDR3 is 14 amino acids. The germline CDR1 and CDR2 sequences are MNHEY and SVGAGI. CDR3 sequence (DNA): TGTGCCACCCGACTAGCGCTAAGCACAGATACGCAGTATTTT. Its protein is CATRLALSTDTQYF.